This T cell receptor (beta chain) was identified during a study of CD4 T cells in relation to SARS-CoV-2 and coronaviruses (dated by TCRdb to the early 2020s). At the level of the whole study: Across all 12 patients in the convalescent cohort, the median age was nearly 40 years, with a range of roughly 21 to 75 years. Among the approximately 12 convalescent patients, 8 males and 4 females were included, and two of the subjects were Hispanic. Patient-derived lymphoblastoid cell lines were used to map the HLA restriction of shared crossreactive spike epitopes. Memory CD4+ T cell crossreactivity between SARS-CoV-2 and common cold coronavirus spike proteins was assessed at the TCR clonotype level in the study. The Adaptive Biotechnologies TCR-sequencing kit was used to sequence samples from three pre-COVID donors and the naive versus memory experiments, whereas other data were Illumina-based. For other donors in the study, expansion assays were sequenced with a different, Illumina-based TCR-beta assay.

This clone was seen more than once but under ten times. Its antigen has not been determined. No clone much larger than this one lies a single base away; base qualities are absent. Summary of the overall study and its limitations: Naive versus memory sequencing indicated the assay detects memory recall responses rather than primary responses primed during culture. Small numbers of patients and of tested TCRs limited the study. Pre-pandemic and post-infection samples were not both contributed by any donor, so tracing of the source of pre-existing responses was limited. Significantly weaker SARS-CoV-2-driven expansion was shown by crossreactive clones than by monoreactive clones, consistent with antigenic imprinting. Memory CD4+ clonotypes crossrecognizing SARS-CoV-2 and at least one common cold coronavirus spike were found in 60% to 75% of donors. Since the crossreactivity analysis centred on spike protein, crossreactivity against other viral proteins was not assessed.

Naive and memory CD4+ T cells were separated from cryopreserved PBMCs by first enriching for CD4 and then performing EasySep naive CD4+ T cell enrichment. Ficoll-Paque PLUS gradient centrifugation was used to isolate PBMCs from either whole blood or leukapheresis product. PBMCs were either used fresh in the expansion assay or cryopreserved at -140 degrees C. The QIAamp Micro DNA Kit was used to extract genomic DNA from the CD4+ T cells. Deep-resolution immunoSEQ TCR-beta sequencing was performed on DNA from uncultured naive and memory CD4+ T cells. Under the source paper's analysis protocol: Preprocessing removed nonproductive sequences and CDR3s not starting with C, not ending with F or W, or shorter than 7 amino acids. Cultured and uncultured naive and memory CD4+ repertoires were searched for previously identified spike- and CEF-reactive CDR3s. Pairwise Levenshtein distance, computed with the stringdist R package after three terminal residues were trimmed from each end, was used as the measure of CDR3 homology. The table was pulled from immuneACCESS by TCRdb, which kept in-frame rearrangements only. Such tables lose some clones; where checked, under half of the loss comes from unresolved V genes, and the rest has no known cause. V, J and clone size reflect that table, while D and trimming were determined from the DNA. This sample lists 35,000 to 40,000 clones; 70% to 90% were detected once. The top ten clones comprise 3.1% of the sample.

V loses 2 bases, J loses 0 bases, and the germline ends lie 4 bases apart. Sequences KGHSH (CDR1) and LQKENI (CDR2) are obtained from the germline V gene. The CDR3 holds 13 amino acids from the cysteine to the phenylalanine. Here the CDR3 DNA is all that survives: 39 bases in frame from base 1. The V and J segments used are TRBV18 and TRBJ2-5; too little of a D gene remains to name it. This TCR was recovered from an adult with COVID-19. Source material: memory CD4+ T cells from PBMCs. This sample's cell subset or site label indicates: memory (non-naive) CD4+ T cells. CDR3 protein: CASSPNYQETQYF. The base sequence is TGTGCCAGCTCACCAAACTACCAAGAGACCCAGTACTTC.